This TCR beta chain was retrieved from a study of blood T cell repertoires in COVID-19. Across the whole study: The study drew acute and convalescent COVID-19 samples from the United States, Italy and Spain.

Under the authors' procedure: Reference gene primer amplification in the assay estimated nucleated cell counts. Method: immunoSEQ multiplex PCR; TCRdb's copy keeps in-frame clones and lacks some. The V and J calls and clone size come from that table; D and trimming were worked out from the DNA. In the table there are fewer than 60,000 clones, about 82% of which are singletons. The sequence was collected from a human donor in a cohort sampled during active COVID-19. The sequencing input was peripheral blood.

CDR3 coding DNA: TGTGCCAGCTCACCACAGCCCACTAGCGGGAGAGTGCAAGAGCAGTACTTC. This gives the protein CASSPQPTSGRVQEQYF. The chain employs TRBV18 and TRBJ2-7; 11 bases agree with TRBD2. After removal of 1 base from V and 7 bases from J, the junction contained 12 bases not matched to a gene. Per the germline V gene, CDR1 is KGHSH and CDR2 is LQKENI. The CDR3 is 17 residues long.